The sequence of this TCR beta chain was determined in a study of blood T cell repertoires in COVID-19. Study in general: The origin of the acute and convalescent COVID-19 samples was the United States, Italy and Spain.

This CDR3 has 14 amino acids. Libraries were prepared by immunoSEQ multiplex PCR; TCRdb keeps only in-frame clonotypes and omits some of them. The top ten hold roughly 3.9% of the sample, which has tens of thousands of clones, more than 85% seen once. The TCR originated in a man aged 45-65 years with acute or convalescent COVID-19. This chain uses TRBV7-5 with TRBJ2-5; the table's TRBD1 call for D was not verified on the DNA. TRBV7-5 is a pseudogene segment. The sequenced sample consisted of peripheral blood. The DNA for the CDR3 is TGTGTCAGAAGATCCAGGGGGCGCCGGGAGACCCAGTACTTC. Translation gives CVRRSRGRRETQYF.